Reported below is one T cell receptor (beta chain). Its matching antigen is unknown. The V gene's germline CDR1 is SQVTM and CDR2 ANQGSEA. The V and J ends lost 2 bases and 4 bases respectively, with 5 bases between them. This CDR3 spans 11 amino acids. Sequencing used immunoSEQ multiplex PCR; TCRdb keeps in-frame clones, though not all of them. Among 120,000 or so clones listed, roughly 90% were seen once. The data are from a study of T cell responses to AZD1222 COVID-19 vaccine. Whole-study findings and limits: Spike-specific TCR breadth and depth both grew after two AZD1222 doses.

Sequenced here: peripheral blood, sampled 28 days after the second AZD1222 dose. The chain uses TRBV29-1 and TRBJ1-1; D remains unclear. The sequence derives from an adult who received the AZD1222 COVID-19 vaccine. CDR3 DNA: TGCAGCGTTGAATATAGCACTGAAGCTTTCTTT. Translating gives CSVEYSTEAFF. The full variable domain, with the rest looked up from reference TRBV29-1 and TRBJ1-1, is SAVISQKPSRDICQRGTSLTIQCQVDSQVTMMFWYRQQPGQSLTLIATANQGSEATYESGFVIDKFPISRPNLTFSTLTVSNMSPEDSSIYLCSVEYSTEAFFGQGTRLTVV.